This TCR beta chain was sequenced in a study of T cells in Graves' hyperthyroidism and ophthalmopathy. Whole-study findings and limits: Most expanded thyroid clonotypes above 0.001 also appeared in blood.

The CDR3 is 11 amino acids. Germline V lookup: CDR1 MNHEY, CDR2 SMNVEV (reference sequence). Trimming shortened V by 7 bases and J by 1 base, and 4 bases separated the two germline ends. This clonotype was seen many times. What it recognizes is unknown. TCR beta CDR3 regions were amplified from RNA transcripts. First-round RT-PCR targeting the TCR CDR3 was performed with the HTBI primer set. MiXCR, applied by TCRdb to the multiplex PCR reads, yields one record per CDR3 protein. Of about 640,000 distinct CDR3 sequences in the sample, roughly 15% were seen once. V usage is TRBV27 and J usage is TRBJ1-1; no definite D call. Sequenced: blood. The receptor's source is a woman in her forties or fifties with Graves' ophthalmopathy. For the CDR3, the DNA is TGTGCCAGCATGCGGAACACTGAAGCTTTCTTT. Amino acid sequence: CASMRNTEAFF.